The 22 T cell receptor beta chains given below trace back to one sample, sequenced in a study of tumor-infiltrating lymphocytes in primary liver carcinoma. The input was 500 ng total RNA; TCR beta cDNA was made from it with a constant-region primer. Three rounds of nested multiplex PCR with slightly modified ARM-PCR produced TCR beta libraries. Both of the initial two PCR rounds ran for approximately 11 cycles and employed TRBV1-TRBV30 forward primers alongside a C-beta reverse primer. TCRdb ran MiXCR on the multiplex PCR reads and lists one entry per CDR3 protein. The table includes 65,000 to 80,000 distinct CDR3 sequences, roughly 69% detected once. Co-extraction of RNA and DNA was performed on about 20-32 mg of unsorted bulk tissue. Sequenced sample: liver tumor tissue from sampling region 4. Indicated subset: tumor region T4, right-lateral pole. The receptors were sampled from a man in his forties with primary liver carcinoma and hepatitis B virus infection.

Regarding this clonotype: The conserved closing phenylalanine or tryptophan is absent in this CDR3, likely reflecting a read error. The CDR3 bases are TGTGCCAGCAGCCAAGATCTGACAGTGACTGAAGCTTTCCTT. It encodes CASSQDLTVTEAFL. V is TRBV4-2 and J is TRBJ1-1; D perhaps matches TRBD1 (5 bases). V lost 0 bases, J lost 5 bases, and 10 bases lay in between. Germline V lookup: CDR1 LGHNA, CDR2 YNFKEQ. The CDR3 is 14 amino acids.

Only one count was recorded for this clonotype. A read error may produce the germline difference seen at one junction end. V gene TRBV28 combines with J gene TRBJ1-1, with TRBD1 matching 10 bases. This CDR3 region has 15 residues. CDR1 is MDHEN, CDR2 SYDVKM, per germline. In nucleotides, the CDR3 is TGTGCCGGCCCTCCCGGGACAGGGGTGAACACTGAAGCCTTCTTT. Protein: CAGPPGTGVNTEAFF.

This clonotype was seen once. This chain joins TRBV29-1 and TRBJ1-1, with D hard to call. Trimming removed 5 bases at V and 5 bases at J, with 12 bases between. Germline CDR1 is SQVTM and CDR2 is ANQGSEA. The CDR3 has 12 residues. The CDR3 here is CSVSQWNTEAFF. DNA of the CDR3: TGCAGCGTTTCACAGTGGAATACTGAAGCTTTCTTT. Supplemented by reference TRBV29-1 and TRBJ1-1, the full variable domain reads SAVISQKPSRDICQRGTSLTIQCQVDSQVTMMFWYRQQPGQSLTLIATANQGSEATYESGFVIDKFPISRPNLTFSTLTVSNMSPEDSSIYLCSVSQWNTEAFFGQGTRLTVV.

This chain links TRBV11-2 with TRBJ2-2; TRBD1 agrees at 9 bases. Germline CDR1 SGHAT, CDR2 FQNNGV. The CDR3 contains 17 residues. After removal of 6 bases from V and 7 bases from J, the junction contained 15 bases not matched to a gene. CDR3 in amino acids: CASSFDRDRVGIGELFF. Written as DNA, the CDR3 is TGTGCCAGCAGTTTTGATCGGGACAGGGTCGGTATCGGGGAGCTGTTTTTT.

The CDR3 region is CSVDLDRQGSSYEQYF. CDR3 DNA sequence: TGCAGCGTTGATCTGGACCGACAGGGGTCGAGTTACGAGCAGTACTTC. V is TRBV29-1 and J is TRBJ2-7, with 8 bases identical to TRBD1. The ends lost 3 bases at V and 4 bases at J; junction bases unmatched: 14. The CDR3 is 16 residues long. The germline V gene has CDR1 SQVTM and CDR2 ANQGSEA.

This clonotype occurred many times. Sequence at one end of the junction differs from germline and may be a read error. The V call is TRBV24-1, the J call TRBJ2-6; D may be TRBD1 (6 bases). This CDR3 is 14 amino acids long. Germline-derived CDR1 and CDR2 are KGHDR and SFDVKD. This chain's CDR3 is CATSGGTGANVLTF. CDR3 sequence (DNA): TGTGCCACAAGTGGGGGCACTGGGGCCAACGTCCTGACTTTC.

In this sample, this clonotype turned up a few times. A read error may produce the germline difference seen at one junction end. J is TRBJ2-2 and V is TRBV20-1; D assignment may be TRBD1 or TRBD2 (5 bases each). This CDR3 has 15 residues. Germline V CDR1 and CDR2: DFQATT, SNEGSKA (reference sequence). The CDR3 bases are TGCAGTGCTAAAGGCGTAGGGGCAAACACCGGGGAGCGGTTTTTT. This encodes CSAKGVGANTGERFF.

This clonotype is a singleton in its sample. Given the absence of the conserved phenylalanine or tryptophan at the CDR3 end, a read error is likely. The rearrangement links TRBV6-1 to TRBJ2-5; perhaps TRBD2 as D (5 bases). Per germline, CDR1 MNHNS and CDR2 SASEGT. The CDR3 is made up of 12 amino acids. The chain's CDR3 is CTSSGVVETQYY. The CDR3 DNA follows: TGTACCAGCTCCGGGGTAGTAGAGACCCAGTACTAC.

This clonotype was observed many times. This chain joins TRBV29-1 and TRBJ2-3; D gene ambiguous. The CDR3 runs to 12 residues. Trimming pared 3 bases from V and 5 bases from J, leaving 9 bases between. Germline lookup yields CDR1 SQVTM and CDR2 ANQGSEA. CDR3 nucleotide sequence: TGCAGCGTTGAGGTTAATGGAGATACGCAGTATTTT. This sequence encodes CSVEVNGDTQYF.

This chain joins TRBV2 and TRBJ2-1; 14 bases agree with TRBD2. With 6 bases clipped from V and 8 bases from J, the junction kept 3 bases outside the gene matches. CDR1 is SNHLY and CDR2 is FYNNEI in the germline V gene. This CDR3 contains 14 residues. CDR3 in DNA: TGTGCCAGCAGGACTAGCGGGAGGGGCTATGAGCAGTTCTTC. Amino acid sequence: CASRTSGRGYEQFF. Full variable domain (rest looked up from reference TRBV2 and TRBJ2-1): EPEVTQTPSHQVTQMGQEVILRCVPISNHLYFYWYRQILGQKVEFLVSFYNNEISEKSEIFDDQFSVERPDGSNFTLKIRSTKLEDSAMYFCASRTSGRGYEQFFGPGTRLTVL.

The table lists this clonotype with many counts. The chain joins TRBV28 to TRBJ2-3; 7 nucleotides match TRBD2. CDR1 MDHEN and CDR2 SYDVKM come from the germline V gene. After removal of 5 bases from V and 4 bases from J, the junction contained 12 bases not matched to a gene. There are 16 residues in the CDR3. The CDR3 here is CASSAPQRGQADTQYF. CDR3 coding DNA: TGTGCCAGCAGTGCTCCGCAGCGGGGCCAAGCAGATACGCAGTATTTT.

With respect to this clonotype: This CDR3 fails to terminate in the conserved phenylalanine or tryptophan, so it likely reflects a read error. The chain recombines TRBV4-1 with TRBJ1-6; D ambiguous. The length of the CDR3 is 16 residues. Germline loops: CDR1 MGHRA, CDR2 YSYEKL. Trimming removed 0 bases at V and 3 bases at J, with 9 bases between. In DNA, the CDR3 is TGCGCCAGCAGCCAAGAGCCTGGCAACTATAATTCACCCCTCCACTGT. Its translation is CASSQEPGNYNSPLHC.

A remark on this clonotype: At one boundary the junction diverges from the germline segment, which might be a read error. The J gene is TRBJ1-5, the V gene TRBV4-1; perhaps TRBD1 as D (5 bases). The CDR3 consists of 15 residues. Germline CDR1 reads MGHRA; CDR2 reads YSYEKL. Here the CDR3 reads CATSQAQGDNQPQHF. As DNA, the CDR3 is TGCGCCACCAGCCAAGCACAAGGGGACAATCAGCCCCAGCATTTT.

Note on this clonotype: Because the CDR3 is missing its conserved closing phenylalanine or tryptophan, this is likely a read error. The J gene is TRBJ1-6, the V gene TRBV6-5; D is perhaps TRBD1 (6 bases). V shed 2 bases and J shed 5 bases, with 10 bases lying between them. The CDR3 runs 15 residues. Germline loops: CDR1 MNHEY, CDR2 SVGAGI. The CDR3 nucleotides read TGTGCCAGCAGTTACGGACAGCCTCATAATTCACCCCTCCACTTG. Encoded protein: CASSYGQPHNSPLHL.

As regards this clonotype: This may arise from a read error, as a much more abundant clone is one base away. In DNA, the CDR3 is TGTGCCTGGAGGAGATGGGTTGGCGGCACAGATACGCAGTATTTT. It codes for CAWRRWVGGTDTQYF. This chain joins TRBV30 and TRBJ2-3; D gene unclear. V was shortened by 3 bases and J by 1 base, with 14 bases between the two germline ends. Germline assignment: CDR1 GTSNPN and CDR2 SVGIG (reference sequence). This CDR3 spans 15 amino acids.

With respect to this clonotype: A junction end diverges from the germline sequence, so it may reflect a read error. The chain employs TRBV2 and TRBJ2-7, with 7 positions matching TRBD1. Germline V gives CDR1 SNHLY, CDR2 FYNNEI. The CDR3 sequence is 13 residues long. CDR3 in DNA: TGTGCCAGCAGTGAGGGACAGATCGACGAGCAGCACTTC. Protein sequence: CASSEGQIDEQHF.

The count of this clonotype is one. Because the CDR3 is missing its conserved closing phenylalanine or tryptophan, this is likely a read error. The chain recombines TRBV6-6 with TRBJ2-7; D might be TRBD2 (5 bases). V lost 3 bases and J lost 7, with 16 bases in between. CDR1 is MNHNY and CDR2 is SVGAGI in the germline V gene (reference sequence). There are 14 residues in the CDR3. CDR3 residues: CASSYALVCGEQYL. CDR3 nucleotides: TGTGCCAGCAGTTATGCACTAGTGTGTGGTGAGCAGTACTTA.

In regard to this clonotype: This may be a read error, as it is one base from a much larger clone. The chain recombines TRBV7-8 with TRBJ1-2; D is perhaps TRBD1 (6 bases). The V and J ends lost 5 bases and 5 bases respectively, with 12 bases between them. CDR1 and CDR2 from the germline V gene are SGHVS and FQNEAQ. The CDR3 spans 13 residues. CDR3 in DNA: TGTGCCAGCAGCGAACAGGGACCTTATGGCTACACCTTC. Its protein product is CASSEQGPYGYTF. Full variable domain (outside the CDR3, taken from reference TRBV7-8 and TRBJ1-2): GAGVSQSPRYKVAKRGQDVALRCDPISGHVSLFWYQQALGQGPEFLTYFQNEAQLDKSGLPSDRFFAERPEGSVSTLKIQRTQQEDSAVYLCASSEQGPYGYTFGSGTRLTVV.

For this clonotype: Being one base from a much bigger clone, this may be a read error. The rearrangement links TRBV7-3 to TRBJ2-1, with 8 bases fitting TRBD2. Germline V gene lookup returns CDR1 SGHTA and CDR2 FQGTGA. The CDR3 has 15 amino acids. The CDR3 DNA reads as TGTGCCAGCAGCCCCCGGGGGGGCCAGGGGAATGAGCAGCTCTTC. Protein sequence: CASSPRGGQGNEQLF.

The chain joins TRBV6-5 to TRBJ1-6, with 9 bases identical to TRBD1. This CDR3 contains 15 residues. Trimming took 10 bases from V and 10 from J; bases not matched to a gene: 14. Germline assignment: CDR1 MNHEY and CDR2 SVGAGI. The CDR3 coding sequence is TGTGCCATGAGTTACCGACAGGGGGGAGGATCACCCCTCCACTTT. This gives the protein CAMSYRQGGGSPLHF.

Details on this clonotype: One end of the junction is discordant with germline, which a read error may explain. CDR3 in DNA: TGCGCCAGCAGCCCCTGGTTAGCGGGAGCCCAAGAGACCCAATACTTC. Its translation: CASSPWLAGAQETQYF. The chain employs TRBV4-1 and TRBJ2-5; TRBD2 agrees at 9 bases. The CDR3 has 16 residues. Germline CDR1 and CDR2: MGHRA and YSYEKL.

Concerning this clonotype: A read error may produce the germline difference seen at one junction end. The chain couples TRBV11-2 to TRBJ2-1; D is possibly TRBD1 or TRBD2 (6 bases each). The CDR3 loop spans 15 amino acids. Germline values: CDR1 SGHAT, CDR2 FQNNGV. In DNA, the CDR3 is TGTGCCAGCGTACCAGGGGACCTCCGGGGGCATGAGCACTTCTTC. Translation gives CASVPGDLRGHEHFF.